The 24 T cell receptor beta chains below all came from one sample that was sequenced in a study of breast tumors, draining lymph nodes, adjacent tissues. Axillary draining lymph nodes of breast cancer patients supplied the node samples. TCRdb re-derived calls from the multiplex PCR reads in MiXCR, one entry per CDR3 protein. The sample has 85,000 to 130,000 distinct CDR3 sequences, 20% to 25% seen once; the top ten hold roughly 1.2%. Sequenced material: axillary lymph node tissue. The receptors come from a female donor with breast cancer. Some clones in this sample may be carry-over from other donors' samples.

This clonotype was counted many times. CDR3 DNA: TGTGCCAGCAGTTTCGAGGGATCCTACAATGAGCAGTTCTTC. Protein product: CASSFEGSYNEQFF. The rearrangement uses TRBV2 and TRBJ2-1; possible D gene TRBD2, 5 bases. CDR3 length equals 14 residues. CDR1 is SNHLY and CDR2 is FYNNEI in the germline V gene. V lost 5 bases and J 1 base, leaving 9 bases between the germline ends. Supplemented by reference TRBV2 and TRBJ2-1, the full variable domain reads EPEVTQTPSHQVTQMGQEVILRCVPISNHLYFYWYRQILGQKVEFLVSFYNNEISEKSEIFDDQFSVERPDGSNFTLKIRSTKLEDSAMYFCASSFEGSYNEQFFGPGTRLTVL.

The chain carries TRBV9 and TRBJ2-3; possibly TRBD2 for D (6 bases). This CDR3 is 15 amino acids long. Trimming cost V 2 bases and J 1 base, with 11 bases left between them. CDR1 and CDR2 (germline): SGDLS, YYNGEE. As DNA, the CDR3 is TGTGCCAGCAGCGTGGGGACTGGCGGCACAGATACGCAGTATTTT. Translation: CASSVGTGGTDTQYF.

This clonotype occurred many times. The rearrangement joins TRBV11-2 to TRBJ1-4, with D tentatively TRBD1 (5 bases). The V end was cut by 5 bases, the J end by 4 bases, with 11 bases between. The CDR3 totals 14 residues. The germline gives CDR1 SGHAT, CDR2 FQNNGV. Here the CDR3 reads CASSPGRGNEKLFF. CDR3 DNA sequence: TGTGCCAGCAGCCCCGGTAGGGGTAATGAAAAACTGTTTTTT.

This clonotype was detected ten times or more. The chain links TRBV5-1 to TRBJ2-3, with no clear D. Deletions cut 2 bases from V and 6 bases from J, with 16 bases between. This CDR3 has 15 residues. Germline CDR1 is SGHRS and CDR2 is YFSETQ. Here the CDR3 DNA reads TGCGCCAGCAGCTTAGGCGACATCATGGGGGATACGCAGTATTTT. It yields the protein CASSLGDIMGDTQYF.

This clonotype was observed a few times. The chain couples TRBV30 to TRBJ2-1, with a weak D call TRBD1 (6 bases). This CDR3 has 16 residues. Trimming removed 3 bases at V and 0 bases at J, with 15 bases between. CDR1 and CDR2 (germline): GTSNPN, SVGIG (reference sequence). In DNA form, the CDR3 reads TGTGCCTGGAGCACTCCCGGACAGTACTCCTACAATGAGCAGTTCTTC. Its translation is CAWSTPGQYSYNEQFF. Combining the CDR3 with reference TRBV30 and TRBJ2-1 gives the whole variable domain SQTIHQWPATLVQPVGSPLSLECTVEGTSNPNLYWYRQAAGRGLQLLFYSVGIGQISSEVPQNLSASRPQDRQFILSSKKLLLSDSGFYLCAWSTPGQYSYNEQFFGPGTRLTVL.

This clonotype was counted at least ten times. V is TRBV4-1 and J is TRBJ2-7; D uncertain. CDR1 is MGHRA, CDR2 YSYEKL, per germline. The CDR3 contains 16 residues. V was cut by 1 base and J by 1 base, with 14 bases left in between. The CDR3 spells CASSQVLRRSSYEQYF. The CDR3 nucleotides are TGCGCCAGCAGCCAAGTCCTCAGACGTAGTTCCTACGAGCAGTACTTC.

J is TRBJ2-3 and V is TRBV5-4; 9 bases line up with TRBD1. The CDR3 covers 14 residues. The V gene end was trimmed by 5 bases and the J gene end by 4 bases; junction bases not matched to a gene: 5. Germline V lookup: CDR1 SGHNT, CDR2 YYREEE (reference sequence). This chain's CDR3 is CASSAGQGADTQYF. In DNA, the CDR3 is TGTGCCAGCAGTGCGGGACAGGGCGCAGATACGCAGTATTTT.

This clonotype was counted between two and nine times. The rearrangement uses TRBV28 and TRBJ1-5; perhaps TRBD1 as D (6 bases). V was shortened by 6 bases and J by 5 bases, with 14 bases between the two germline ends. The CDR3 is made up of 14 amino acids. Germline V gene data show CDR1 as MDHEN and CDR2 as SYDVKM. Here the CDR3 reads CASRGTPTYQPQHF. As DNA, the CDR3 is TGTGCCAGCAGAGGGACACCGACCTATCAGCCCCAGCATTTT.

Details on this clonotype: A much larger clonotype is one base distant, so this may be a read error. A read error is likely, as this CDR3 ends without the conserved phenylalanine or tryptophan. This chain uses TRBV2 with TRBJ1-5; D is perhaps TRBD1 (5 bases). The V gene lost 7 bases and the J gene lost 7 bases, with 14 bases spanning the gap. The V gene's germline CDR1 is SNHLY and CDR2 FYNNEI. This CDR3 spans 13 amino acids. In nucleotides, the CDR3 is TGTGCCAGCACCGGCGGGCAGGGACAGCCCCAGCATCTT. Its protein product is CASTGGQGQPQHL.

This clonotype was recorded at least ten times. This chain uses TRBV5-5 with TRBJ1-2, with a possible D match to TRBD1 (6 bases). V lost 0 bases to trimming and J lost 2 bases, with 11 bases between them. The CDR3 covers 15 residues. Germline assignment: CDR1 SGHKS and CDR2 YYEKEE (reference sequence). The CDR3 nucleotides read TGTGCCAGCAGCTTGGAACAGGGCAGGAACTATGGCTACACCTTC. Residues: CASSLEQGRNYGYTF.

In this sample, this clonotype turned up many times. The rearrangement joins TRBV2 to TRBJ1-5; D remains unclear. The CDR3 has 15 residues. The germline V and J ends were trimmed by 5 bases and 0 bases, with 11 bases remaining between them. Germline V gene sequence: CDR1 SNHLY, CDR2 FYNNEI. The CDR3 sequence is CASSPSIYSNQPQHF. Written as DNA, the CDR3 is TGTGCCAGCAGTCCCAGCATTTATAGCAATCAGCCCCAGCATTTT.

This clonotype was seen ten or more times. The J gene is TRBJ2-1, the V gene TRBV20-1; 10 bases fit TRBD1. The germline CDR1 and CDR2 sequences are DFQATT and SNEGSKA (reference sequence). The length of the CDR3 is 15 residues. V shed 0 bases and J 7 bases; nucleotides not matched to a gene: 6. CDR3 loop: CSARELGQGENEQFF. The CDR3 nucleotides read TGCAGTGCTAGAGAATTAGGACAGGGGGAAAATGAGCAGTTCTTC.

This clonotype was seen at least ten times. The chain employs TRBV5-1 and TRBJ1-4; D unclear. The germline V gene has CDR1 SGHRS and CDR2 YFSETQ. Between the trimmed V and J ends, which lost 0 bases and 5 bases, there was a span of 8 bases. The CDR3 has 14 residues. This chain's CDR3 is CASSLGGDNEKLFF. In nucleotides, the CDR3 is TGCGCCAGCAGCTTGGGGGGAGACAATGAAAAACTGTTTTTT.

V is TRBV20-1 and J is TRBJ2-3, with 7 nucleotides matching TRBD2. V dropped 6 bases and J dropped 14; count of bases not matched to a gene: 17. This CDR3 region has 13 residues. Per the germline V gene, CDR1 is DFQATT and CDR2 is SNEGSKA (reference sequence). DNA of the CDR3: TGCAGTGCCCAACTAGCGAGCACAGATACGTGGTATTTT. Protein product: CSAQLASTDTWYF.

This clonotype was recorded many times. At one of its ends the junction is not consistent with the germline gene, which may arise from a read error. The rearrangement joins TRBV4-1 to TRBJ2-5, with 7 bases fitting TRBD2. The CDR3 has 16 amino acids. Germline V lookup: CDR1 MGHRA, CDR2 YSYEKL. CDR3 bases: TGCGCCAGCAGCCAATCGGGGGGTGGACAACAAGAGACCCAGTATTTC. It codes for CASSQSGGGQQETQYF.

This clonotype was recorded at least ten times. The J gene is TRBJ1-2, the V gene TRBV15; TRBD1 agrees at 7 bases. Trimming removed 5 bases from V and 8 bases from J; junction bases left unmatched: 8. The CDR3 has 13 amino acids. Germline V gene sequence: CDR1 LNHNV, CDR2 YYDKDF (reference sequence). The CDR3 loop is CATSVRGGGGYTF. DNA for the CDR3: TGTGCCACCAGCGTCAGGGGGGGTGGGGGCTACACCTTC.

This clonotype was recorded many times. The CDR3 coding sequence is TGCAGTGCTACTCTGGGGAGGGTGGATGAAAAACTGTTTTTT. It specifies CSATLGRVDEKLFF. The chain is built from TRBV20-1 and TRBJ1-4; the D is unclear. V shed 4 bases and J shed 6 bases, with 15 bases lying between them. CDR1 and CDR2 (germline): DFQATT, SNEGSKA (reference sequence). The CDR3 sequence is 14 residues long.

As concerns this clonotype: The junction does not match germline at one end; this may be a read error. J is TRBJ2-1 and V is TRBV29-1; 7 positions agree with TRBD2. The CDR3 extends over 12 amino acids. Germline V gene lookup returns CDR1 SQVTM and CDR2 ANQGSEA. Here the CDR3 reads CSGGGTYNEQSF. As DNA, the CDR3 is TGCAGCGGGGGGGGGACCTACAATGAGCAGTCCTTC.

In regard to this clonotype: This may be a read error, as it is one base from a much larger clone. The CDR3 carries no conserved terminal phenylalanine or tryptophan, so it likely arises from a read error. The V gene is TRBV19, the J gene TRBJ2-7; D perhaps matches TRBD2 (5 bases). The germline V and J ends were trimmed by 8 bases and 6 bases, with 14 bases remaining between them. This CDR3 contains 12 residues. Germline lookup yields CDR1 LNHDA and CDR2 SQIVND (reference sequence). Here the CDR3 reads CASGNRGFEQYL. For the CDR3, the DNA is TGTGCCAGTGGGAATCGGGGTTTCGAGCAGTACCTC.

This clonotype was seen at least ten times. Compared with germline, one end of the junction differs, possibly owing to a read error. The DNA of the CDR3 is TGTGCTAGCAGCCCGGGGGGGACCCAGTACTTC. Translation: CASSPGGTQYF. The chain links TRBV7-7 to TRBJ2-5; the match to TRBD2 covers 7 bases. CDR1 and CDR2 (germline): SSHAT, FNYEAQ (reference sequence). The CDR3 is made up of 11 amino acids.

This clonotype was seen a handful of times. The chain carries TRBV19 and TRBJ1-3; D unclear. CDR1 is LNHDA and CDR2 is SQIVND in the germline V gene (reference sequence). This CDR3 contains 16 residues. The ends were cut back, 1 base at V and 0 bases at J, with 10 bases in the middle. This chain's CDR3 is CASSIVGRHSGNTIYF. The CDR3, as DNA: TGTGCCAGTAGTATAGTGGGCCGGCACTCTGGAAACACCATATATTTT.

This clonotype was seen at least ten times. This chain links TRBV19 with TRBJ2-7; 8 bases agree with TRBD1. The CDR3 consists of 17 residues. The J segment lost 1 base and the V segment lost 4 bases, leaving 12 bases of the junction unmatched. CDR1 LNHDA and CDR2 SQIVND come from the germline V gene (reference sequence). The CDR3, as DNA: TGTGCCAGTAGTACCCCCACTGACAGGGGTTCATCCTACGAGCAGTACTTC. It specifies CASSTPTDRGSSYEQYF.

This chain uses TRBV5-4 with TRBJ1-1, with D possibly matching TRBD1 (5 bases). This CDR3 spans 14 amino acids. V gave up 1 base and J gave up 5 bases, with 12 bases separating them. Germline CDR1 reads SGHNT; CDR2 reads YYREEE (reference sequence). CDR3 in DNA: TGTGCCAGCAGCTTGAGTAGGGGTGGGACTGAAGCTTTCTTT. This codes for CASSLSRGGTEAFF.

J is TRBJ2-1 and V is TRBV3-1; tentatively, D is TRBD2 (7 bases). This CDR3 spans 15 amino acids. The germline V gene has CDR1 LGHDT and CDR2 YNNKEL (reference sequence). V lost 4 bases, J lost 9 bases, and 19 bases lay in between. This chain's CDR3 is CASSLTAGATFEQFF. CDR3 DNA: TGTGCCAGCAGCCTTACCGCGGGGGCGACCTTTGAGCAGTTCTTC.